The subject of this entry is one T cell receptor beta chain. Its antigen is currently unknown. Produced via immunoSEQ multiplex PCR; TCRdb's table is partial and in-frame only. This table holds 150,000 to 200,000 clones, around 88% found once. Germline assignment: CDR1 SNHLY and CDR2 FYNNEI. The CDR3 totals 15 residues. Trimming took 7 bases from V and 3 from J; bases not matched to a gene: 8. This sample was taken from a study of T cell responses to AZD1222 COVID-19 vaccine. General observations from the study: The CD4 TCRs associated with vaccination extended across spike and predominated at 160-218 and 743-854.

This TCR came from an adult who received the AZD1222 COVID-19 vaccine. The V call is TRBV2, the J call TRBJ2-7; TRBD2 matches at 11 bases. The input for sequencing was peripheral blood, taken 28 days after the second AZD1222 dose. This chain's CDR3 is CASNPLAGGFYEQYF. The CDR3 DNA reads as TGTGCCAGCAATCCTCTAGCGGGGGGCTTCTACGAGCAGTACTTC.